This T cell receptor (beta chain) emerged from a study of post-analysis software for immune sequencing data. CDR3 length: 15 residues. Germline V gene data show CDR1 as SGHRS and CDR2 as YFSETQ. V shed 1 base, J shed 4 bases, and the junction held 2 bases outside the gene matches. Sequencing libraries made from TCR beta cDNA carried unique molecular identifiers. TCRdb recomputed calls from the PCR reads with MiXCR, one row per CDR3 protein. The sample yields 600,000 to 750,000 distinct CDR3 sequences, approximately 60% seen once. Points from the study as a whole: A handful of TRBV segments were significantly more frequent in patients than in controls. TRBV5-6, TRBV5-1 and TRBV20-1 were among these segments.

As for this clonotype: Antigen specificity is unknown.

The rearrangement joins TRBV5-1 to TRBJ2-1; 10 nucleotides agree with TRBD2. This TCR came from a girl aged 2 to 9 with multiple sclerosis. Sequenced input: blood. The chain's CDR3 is CASSLFSGGYNEQFF. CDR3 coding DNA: TGCGCCAGCAGCTTGTTTAGCGGGGGGTACAATGAGCAGTTCTTC.